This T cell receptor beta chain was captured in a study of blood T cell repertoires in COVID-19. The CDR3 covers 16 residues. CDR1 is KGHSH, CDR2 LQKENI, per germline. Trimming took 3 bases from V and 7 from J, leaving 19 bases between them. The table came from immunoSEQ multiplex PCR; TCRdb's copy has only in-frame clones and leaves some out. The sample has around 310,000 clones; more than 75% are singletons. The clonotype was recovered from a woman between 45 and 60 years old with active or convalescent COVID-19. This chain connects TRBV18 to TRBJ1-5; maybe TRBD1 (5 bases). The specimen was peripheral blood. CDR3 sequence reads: CASSPPGGAIGQPQHF. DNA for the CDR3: TGTGCCAGCTCACCGCCCGGAGGGGCAATAGGGCAGCCCCAGCATTTT.